These 25 T cell receptor beta chains came from one sample sequenced in a study of CD8 T cells in Susac syndrome. With random hexamers, about 0.45 to 1 ug RNA was reverse transcribed. TCRdb re-derived calls from the immunoSEQ multiplex PCR reads in MiXCR, one entry per CDR3 protein. Of around 280,000 distinct CDR3 sequences detected, roughly 94% appear once; the ten largest clones hold over 0.065%. Specimen: CD4+ T cells from PBMCs. The origin of the receptors is a human donor with multiple sclerosis.

V gene TRBV10-3 combines with J gene TRBJ1-1; tentative D call: TRBD1 (6 bases). Looked up from germline, CDR1 is ENHRY and CDR2 is SYGVKD. The ends were cut back, 4 bases at V and 1 base at J, with 13 bases in the middle. The CDR3 length is 15 residues. CDR3 sequence (DNA): TGTGCCATCAGTGGCGTGGGGGCCCCGAACACTGAAGCTTTCTTT. Translation: CAISGVGAPNTEAFF.

This sequence joins TRBV30 and TRBJ2-6; no definite D call. Germline CDR1 reads GTSNPN; CDR2 reads SVGIG (reference sequence). Trimming removed 3 bases from V and 0 bases from J, with 15 bases in between. The CDR3 is made up of 17 amino acids. CDR3 sequence reads: CAWSPGPLYSGANVLTF. CDR3 in DNA: TGTGCCTGGAGCCCCGGGCCTCTCTACTCTGGGGCCAACGTCCTGACTTTC.

The gene calls are TRBV11-2 and TRBJ1-2; D is unclear. The CDR3 is 13 amino acids. CDR1 SGHAT and CDR2 FQNNGV come from the germline V gene. With 7 bases removed from V and 7 bases from J, the gap between germline ends came to 16 bases. The DNA of the CDR3 is TGTGCCAGCACCGCCCCTCGGCGGGGTGGCTACACCTTC. Encoded protein: CASTAPRRGGYTF.

The V call is TRBV4-3, the J call TRBJ2-1; weak D call: TRBD2 (6 bases). Deletions cut 0 bases from V and 7 bases from J, with 16 bases between. Germline assignment: CDR1 LGHNA and CDR2 YSLEER. The CDR3 contains 16 residues. CDR3 amino acids: CASSQEPGALVNEQFF. In nucleotides, the CDR3 is TGCGCCAGCAGCCAAGAACCGGGAGCCTTAGTAAATGAGCAGTTCTTC.

V usage is TRBV6-5 and J usage is TRBJ2-1; tentative D call: TRBD2 (6 bases). Germline V lookup: CDR1 MNHEY, CDR2 SVGAGI. The germline V and J ends were trimmed by 0 bases and 8 bases, with 20 bases remaining between them. The CDR3 totals 17 residues. CDR3 sequence: CASSYSRSGPPGDEQFF. The CDR3 DNA sequence: TGTGCCAGCAGTTACTCGCGGAGCGGACCCCCGGGGGATGAGCAGTTCTTC.

J is TRBJ2-5 and V is TRBV25-1; D is unclear. From germline, CDR1 is MGHDK and CDR2 SYGVNS. The CDR3 length is 13 residues. The V gene lost 4 bases and the J gene lost 2 bases, with 8 bases spanning the gap. CDR3 in amino acids: CASSGQEQETQYF. The DNA of the CDR3 is TGTGCCAGCAGTGGGCAGGAGCAAGAGACCCAGTACTTC. Supplemented by reference TRBV25-1 and TRBJ2-5, the full variable domain reads EADIYQTPRYLVIGTGKKITLECSQTMGHDKMYWYQQDPGMELHLIHYSYGVNSTEKGDLSSESTVSRIRTEHFPLTLESARPSHTSQYLCASSGQEQETQYFGPGTRLLVL.

This chain uses TRBV7-2 with TRBJ2-3, with no clear D. Germline V gene data show CDR1 as SGHTA and CDR2 as FQGNSA. V shed 5 bases and J shed 9 bases, with 18 bases lying between them. This CDR3 is 14 amino acids long. CDR3 region: CASSTGREAATQYF. The CDR3 DNA sequence: TGTGCCAGCAGCACCGGCCGTGAAGCCGCGACGCAGTATTTT.

The gene calls are TRBV19 and TRBJ2-6; D remains unclear. CDR1 is LNHDA, CDR2 SQIVND, per germline (reference sequence). CDR3 length: 15 residues. The germline V and J ends were trimmed by 5 bases and 1 base, with 9 bases remaining between them. In nucleotides, the CDR3 is TGTGCCAGTAGTCCGCGCCAATCTGGGGCCAACGTCCTGACTTTC. This translates into CASSPRQSGANVLTF.

For the CDR3, the DNA is TGTGCCACCACAGGGGTCCGTACTGAAGCTTTCTTT. Protein sequence: CATTGVRTEAFF. The chain has TRBV10-3 and TRBJ1-1; TRBD1 matches at 7 bases. Unmatched junction bases numbered 7, after V lost 10 bases and J lost 5 bases. The germline V gene has CDR1 ENHRY and CDR2 SYGVKD. The CDR3 is made up of 12 amino acids.

The chain employs TRBV5-4 and TRBJ1-1; D not certain. The CDR3 length is 14 residues. Per germline, CDR1 SGHNT and CDR2 YYREEE (reference sequence). Trimming removed 0 bases at V and 1 base at J, with 7 bases between. CDR3 loop: CASSLDSRNTEAFF. In nucleotides, the CDR3 is TGTGCCAGCAGCTTGGACAGTAGGAACACTGAAGCTTTCTTT. Filled out from reference TRBV5-4 and TRBJ1-1, the complete variable domain reads ETGVTQSPTHLIKTRGQQVTLRCSSQSGHNTVSWYQQALGQGPQFIFQYYREEENGRGNFPPRFSGLQFPNYSSELNVNALELDDSALYLCASSLDSRNTEAFFGQGTRLTVV.

The chain employs TRBV29-1 and TRBJ1-4; weak D call: TRBD1 (6 bases). From germline, CDR1 is SQVTM and CDR2 ANQGSEA. V lost 6 bases and J lost 4, with 15 bases in between. The length of the CDR3 is 14 residues. The CDR3 loop reads CSVTPGVGNEKLFF. DNA for the CDR3: TGCAGCGTGACACCAGGGGTTGGTAATGAAAAACTGTTTTTT.

The chain is built from TRBV5-1 and TRBJ1-1; D gene uncertain. The V end lost 6 bases, the J end lost 6 bases, and 15 bases lay between the germline ends. This CDR3 is built from 13 residues. The germline gives CDR1 SGHRS, CDR2 YFSETQ. CDR3 coding DNA: TGCGCCAGCAACCGAGGGTTGGTCGCTGAAGCTTTCTTT. This codes for CASNRGLVAEAFF.

V and J are TRBV20-1 and TRBJ2-1; TRBD2 matches 7 bases. From germline, CDR1 is DFQATT and CDR2 SNEGSKA (reference sequence). The CDR3 has 16 amino acids. The junction had 14 bases not matched to a gene; V was cut back by 5 bases and J by 4 bases. The CDR3 sequence: CSAGEGTSEGYNEQFF. The CDR3 nucleotides are TGCAGTGCTGGGGAGGGAACTAGCGAGGGATACAATGAGCAGTTCTTC.

This clonotype has only one observation. This chain joins TRBV6-1 and TRBJ1-2; no definite D call. Germline lookup yields CDR1 MNHNS and CDR2 SASEGT. The CDR3 extends over 14 amino acids. Deletions cut 5 bases from V and 4 bases from J, with 14 bases between. CDR3 loop: CASSPNLASYGYTF. In DNA form, the CDR3 reads TGTGCCAGCAGTCCTAATTTGGCTTCCTATGGCTACACCTTC.

The genes are TRBV7-3 and TRBJ2-7; possibly TRBD1 or TRBD2 for D (5 bases each). The CDR3 has 14 amino acids. Germline loops: CDR1 SGHTA, CDR2 FQGTGA. V gave up 3 bases and J gave up 0 bases, with 9 bases separating them. The CDR3 region is CASSLRGTSYEQYF. DNA of the CDR3: TGTGCCAGCAGCTTGAGGGGTACCTCCTACGAGCAGTACTTC.

This sequence joins TRBV11-2 and TRBJ1-5; 7 bases are shared with TRBD1. CDR1 and CDR2 (germline): SGHAT, FQNNGV. J gave up 7 bases and V 5 bases, and 11 bases lay outside the gene matches. The CDR3 runs 15 residues. The CDR3 region is CASSPPLTGIQPQHF. For the CDR3, the DNA is TGTGCCAGCAGCCCCCCCTTGACAGGGATCCAGCCCCAGCATTTT.

V and J are TRBV10-3 and TRBJ1-2, with 7 bases identical to TRBD1. The CDR3 runs to 12 residues. Trimming cost V 6 bases and J 6 bases; bases outside gene matches: 4. Germline V gene data show CDR1 as ENHRY and CDR2 as SYGVKD. This CDR3 reads CAIRGTGDGYTF. The CDR3 coding sequence is TGTGCCATCAGGGGAACAGGGGATGGCTACACCTTC.

The chain employs TRBV27 and TRBJ1-5, with TRBD1 matching 7 bases. The length of the CDR3 is 16 residues. Germline V gene data show CDR1 as MNHEY and CDR2 as SMNVEV (reference sequence). Trimming cost V 0 bases and J 5 bases; bases outside gene matches: 7. CDR3 amino acids: CASSLSPRDSYQPQHF. For the CDR3, the DNA is TGTGCCAGCAGTTTATCGCCGAGGGACAGTTATCAGCCCCAGCATTTT.

In regard to this clonotype: Mismatch with germline at one junction end may stem from a read error. This chain uses TRBV3-1 with TRBJ2-1; tentatively, D is TRBD2 (5 bases). The CDR3 is 13 residues long. The V gene's germline CDR1 is LGHDT and CDR2 YNNKEL (reference sequence). The CDR3 here is CASSQVRRAGHTF. CDR3 in DNA: TGTGCCAGCAGCCAAGTTCGTAGGGCGGGCCACACCTTC.

The genes are TRBV19 and TRBJ2-1; 10 nucleotides line up with TRBD2. Trimming took 5 bases from V and 4 from J; bases not matched to a gene: 8. The CDR3 length is 16 residues. Germline V lookup: CDR1 LNHDA, CDR2 SQIVND (reference sequence). The chain's CDR3 is CASSSSGTSDYNEQFF. DNA for the CDR3: TGTGCCAGTAGTTCATCCGGGACTAGCGATTACAATGAGCAGTTCTTC.

This chain joins TRBV4-3 and TRBJ2-7, with a tentative D call TRBD2 (6 bases). The CDR3 spans 16 residues. The V gene's germline CDR1 is LGHNA and CDR2 YSLEER. V lost 2 bases and J lost 2, with 16 bases in between. The CDR3 sequence: CASSQTWRELPYEQYF. CDR3 bases: TGCGCCAGCAGCCAAACCTGGAGGGAGCTACCCTACGAGCAGTACTTC.

The chain combines TRBV5-4 with TRBJ2-5; tentatively, D is TRBD1 (5 bases). The CDR3 contains 16 residues. The V gene's germline CDR1 is SGHNT and CDR2 YYREEE (reference sequence). V was clipped by 4 bases and J by 1 base, with 17 bases between them. The DNA of the CDR3 is TGTGCCAGCAGCACACCCGACAGCCCGCGCCAAGAGACCCAGTACTTC. Protein sequence: CASSTPDSPRQETQYF.

This clonotype was seen only once. V and J are TRBV5-4 and TRBJ2-5; unclear D gene. Trimming took 4 bases from V and 7 from J, leaving 20 bases between them. The CDR3 is 15 residues long. Germline values: CDR1 SGHNT, CDR2 YYREEE (reference sequence). The CDR3 loop reads CASSRQTSPDGTQYF. CDR3 coding DNA: TGTGCCAGCAGCCGTCAGACTTCCCCCGACGGGACCCAGTACTTC. The variable domain in full, completed from reference TRBV5-4 and TRBJ2-5, reads ETGVTQSPTHLIKTRGQQVTLRCSSQSGHNTVSWYQQALGQGPQFIFQYYREEENGRGNFPPRFSGLQFPNYSSELNVNALELDDSALYLCASSRQTSPDGTQYFGPGTRLLVL.

J is TRBJ1-2 and V is TRBV4-1, with 7 bases lining up with TRBD1. Per the germline V gene, CDR1 is MGHRA and CDR2 is YSYEKL. The junction had 2 bases not matched to a gene; V was cut back by 0 bases and J by 4 bases. The CDR3 has 14 amino acids. The CDR3 is CASSQDGDSYGYTF. DNA of the CDR3: TGCGCCAGCAGCCAAGATGGGGACAGCTATGGCTACACCTTC.

The chain carries TRBV19 and TRBJ2-1; 9 positions agree with TRBD2. V dropped 2 bases and J dropped 6; count of bases not matched to a gene: 2. Germline V gene sequence: CDR1 LNHDA, CDR2 SQIVND (reference sequence). The CDR3 sequence is 14 residues long. In DNA, the CDR3 is TGTGCCAGTAGTATAACGGGACTAGCCAATGAGCAGTTCTTC. Its protein product is CASSITGLANEQFF.